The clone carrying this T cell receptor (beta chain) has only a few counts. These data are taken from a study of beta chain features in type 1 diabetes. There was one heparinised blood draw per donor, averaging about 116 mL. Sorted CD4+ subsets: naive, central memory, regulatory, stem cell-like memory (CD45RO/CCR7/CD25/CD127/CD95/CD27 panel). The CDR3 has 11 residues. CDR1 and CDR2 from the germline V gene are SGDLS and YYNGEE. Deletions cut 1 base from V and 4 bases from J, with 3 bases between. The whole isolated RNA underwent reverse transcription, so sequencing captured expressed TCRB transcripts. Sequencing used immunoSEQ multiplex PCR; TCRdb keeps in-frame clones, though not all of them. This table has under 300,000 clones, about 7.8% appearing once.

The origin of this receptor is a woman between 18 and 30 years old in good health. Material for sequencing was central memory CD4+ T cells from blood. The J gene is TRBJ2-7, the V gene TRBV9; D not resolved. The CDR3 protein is CASSVLYEQYV. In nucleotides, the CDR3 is TGTGCCAGCAGCGTATTATACGAGCAGTACGTC.